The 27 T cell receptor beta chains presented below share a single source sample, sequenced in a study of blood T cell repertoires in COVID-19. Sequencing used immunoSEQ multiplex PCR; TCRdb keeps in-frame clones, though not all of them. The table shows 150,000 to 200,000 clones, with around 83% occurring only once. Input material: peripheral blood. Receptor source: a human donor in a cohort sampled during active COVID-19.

Here the CDR3 reads CASSIGQGSFNYGYTF. As DNA, the CDR3 is TGTGCCAGTAGTATAGGCCAGGGTTCGTTCAACTATGGCTACACCTTC. The chain employs TRBV19 and TRBJ1-2, with D perhaps TRBD1 (5 bases). The germline gives CDR1 LNHDA, CDR2 SQIVND (reference sequence). The ends were cut back, 1 base at V and 2 bases at J, with 14 bases in the middle. The CDR3 has 16 amino acids.

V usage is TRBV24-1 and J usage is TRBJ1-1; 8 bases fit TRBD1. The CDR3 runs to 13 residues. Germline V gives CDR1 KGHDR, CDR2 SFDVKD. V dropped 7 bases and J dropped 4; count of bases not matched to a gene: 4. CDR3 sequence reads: CATSARGLTEAFF. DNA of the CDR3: TGTGCCACCAGCGCCAGGGGGCTCACTGAAGCTTTCTTT.

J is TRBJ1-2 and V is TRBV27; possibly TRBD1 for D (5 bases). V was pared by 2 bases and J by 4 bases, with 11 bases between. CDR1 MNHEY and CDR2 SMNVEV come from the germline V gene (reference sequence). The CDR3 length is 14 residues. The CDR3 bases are TGTGCCAGCAGTTTAACAGGCGCTACCTATGGCTACACCTTC. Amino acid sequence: CASSLTGATYGYTF.

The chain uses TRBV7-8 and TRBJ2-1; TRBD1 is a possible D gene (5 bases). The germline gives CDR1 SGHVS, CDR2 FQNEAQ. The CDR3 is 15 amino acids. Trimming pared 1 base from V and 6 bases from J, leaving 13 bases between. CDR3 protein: CASSLVGRAGNEQFF. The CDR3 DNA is TGTGCCAGCAGCTTAGTGGGCAGGGCTGGCAATGAGCAGTTCTTC.

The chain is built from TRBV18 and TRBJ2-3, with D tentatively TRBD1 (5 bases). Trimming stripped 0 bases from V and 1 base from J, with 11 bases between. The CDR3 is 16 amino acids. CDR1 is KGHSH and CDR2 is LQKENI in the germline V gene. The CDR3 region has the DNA TGTGCCAGCTCACCACCGAGACAGACGGGCACAGATACGCAGTATTTT. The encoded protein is CASSPPRQTGTDTQYF.

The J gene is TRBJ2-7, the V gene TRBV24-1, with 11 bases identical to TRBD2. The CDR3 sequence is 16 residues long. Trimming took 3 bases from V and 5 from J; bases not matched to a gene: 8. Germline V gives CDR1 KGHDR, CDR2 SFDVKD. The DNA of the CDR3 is TGTGCCACCAGTGATCCGTCTACTAGCGGGAGCAACGAGCAGTACTTC. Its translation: CATSDPSTSGSNEQYF.

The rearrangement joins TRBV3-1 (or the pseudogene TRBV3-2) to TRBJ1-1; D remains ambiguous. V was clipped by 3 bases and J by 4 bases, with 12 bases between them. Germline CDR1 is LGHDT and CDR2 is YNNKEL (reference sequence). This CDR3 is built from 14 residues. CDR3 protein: CASSQGGSRTEAFF. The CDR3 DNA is TGTGCCAGCAGCCAGGGAGGGTCACGCACTGAAGCTTTCTTT.

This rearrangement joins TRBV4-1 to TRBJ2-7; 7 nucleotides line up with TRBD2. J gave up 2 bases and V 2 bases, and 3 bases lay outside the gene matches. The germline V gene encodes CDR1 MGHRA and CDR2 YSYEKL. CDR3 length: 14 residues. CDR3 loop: CASSQRTSAYEQYF. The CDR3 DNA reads TGCGCCAGCAGCCAACGAACTAGCGCCTACGAGCAGTACTTC.

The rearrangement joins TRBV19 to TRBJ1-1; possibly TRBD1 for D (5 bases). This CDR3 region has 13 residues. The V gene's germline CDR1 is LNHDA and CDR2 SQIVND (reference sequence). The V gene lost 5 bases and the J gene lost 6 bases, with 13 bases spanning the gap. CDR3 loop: CASSPLGAAEAFF. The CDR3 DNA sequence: TGTGCCAGTAGTCCCCTTGGGGCTGCTGAAGCTTTCTTT.

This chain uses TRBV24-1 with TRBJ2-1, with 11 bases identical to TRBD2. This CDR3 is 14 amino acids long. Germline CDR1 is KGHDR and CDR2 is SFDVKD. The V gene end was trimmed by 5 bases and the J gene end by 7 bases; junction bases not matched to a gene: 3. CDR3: CATSVGTSGNEQFF. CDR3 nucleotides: TGTGCCACCAGTGTGGGGACTAGCGGAAATGAGCAGTTCTTC.

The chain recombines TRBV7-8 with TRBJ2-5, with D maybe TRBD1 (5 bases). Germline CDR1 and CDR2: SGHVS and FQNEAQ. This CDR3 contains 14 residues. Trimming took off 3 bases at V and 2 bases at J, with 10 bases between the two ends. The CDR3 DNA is TGTGCCAGCAGCTTCAGGGTCCTACAAGAGACCCAGTACTTC. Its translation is CASSFRVLQETQYF.

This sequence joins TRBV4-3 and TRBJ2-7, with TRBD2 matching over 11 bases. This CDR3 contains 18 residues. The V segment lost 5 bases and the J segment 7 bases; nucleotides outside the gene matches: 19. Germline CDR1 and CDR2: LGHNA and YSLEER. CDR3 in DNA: TGCGCCAGCAGCTTGAAGGCGACTAGCGGGGATTTTTTTTGGGAGCAGTACTTC. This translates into CASSLKATSGDFFWEQYF.

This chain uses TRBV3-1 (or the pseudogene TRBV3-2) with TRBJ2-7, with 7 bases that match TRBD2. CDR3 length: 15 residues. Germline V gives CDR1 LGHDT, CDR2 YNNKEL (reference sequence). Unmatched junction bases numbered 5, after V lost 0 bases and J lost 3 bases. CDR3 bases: TGTGCCAGCAGCCAAGATACCAGGGAGGGCTACGAGCAGTACTTC. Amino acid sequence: CASSQDTREGYEQYF.

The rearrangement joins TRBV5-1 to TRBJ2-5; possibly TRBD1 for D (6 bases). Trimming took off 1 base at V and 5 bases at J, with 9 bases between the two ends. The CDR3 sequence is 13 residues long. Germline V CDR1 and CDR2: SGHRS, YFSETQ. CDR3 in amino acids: CASSLTGSETQYF. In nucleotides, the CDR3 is TGCGCCAGCAGCTTGACAGGGTCGGAGACCCAGTACTTC.

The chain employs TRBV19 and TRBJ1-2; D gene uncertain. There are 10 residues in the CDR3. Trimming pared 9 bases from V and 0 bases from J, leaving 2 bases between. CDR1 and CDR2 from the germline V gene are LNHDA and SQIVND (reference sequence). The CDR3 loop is CASANYGYTF. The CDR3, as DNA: TGTGCCAGCGCTAACTATGGCTACACCTTC.

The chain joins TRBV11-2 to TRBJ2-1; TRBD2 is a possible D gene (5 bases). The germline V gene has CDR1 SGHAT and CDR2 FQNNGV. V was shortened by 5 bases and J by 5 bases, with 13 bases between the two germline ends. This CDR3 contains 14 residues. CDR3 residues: CASSPTGGHNEQFF. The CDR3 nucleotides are TGTGCCAGCAGCCCCACCGGAGGTCACAATGAGCAGTTCTTC.

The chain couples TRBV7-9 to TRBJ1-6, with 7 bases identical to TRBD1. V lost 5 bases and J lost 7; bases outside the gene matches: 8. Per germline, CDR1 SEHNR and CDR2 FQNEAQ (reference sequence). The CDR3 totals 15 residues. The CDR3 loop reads CASSLTTGKNSPLHF. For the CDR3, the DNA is TGTGCCAGCAGCCTAACGACAGGGAAAAATTCACCCCTCCACTTT.

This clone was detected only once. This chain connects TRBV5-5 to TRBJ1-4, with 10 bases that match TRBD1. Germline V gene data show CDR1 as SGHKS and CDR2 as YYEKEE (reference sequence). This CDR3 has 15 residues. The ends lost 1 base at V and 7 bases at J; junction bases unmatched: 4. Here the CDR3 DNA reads TGTGCCAGCAGCTTGTCGGGGACAGGGGTTGAAAAACTGTTTTTT. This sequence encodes CASSLSGTGVEKLFF.

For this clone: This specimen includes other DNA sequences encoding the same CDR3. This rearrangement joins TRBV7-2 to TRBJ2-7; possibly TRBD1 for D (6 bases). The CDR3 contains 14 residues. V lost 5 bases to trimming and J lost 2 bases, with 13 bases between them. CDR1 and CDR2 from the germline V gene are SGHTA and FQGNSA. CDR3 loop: CASSPSRGPYEQYF. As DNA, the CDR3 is TGTGCCAGCAGCCCCAGCAGGGGTCCCTACGAGCAGTACTTC.

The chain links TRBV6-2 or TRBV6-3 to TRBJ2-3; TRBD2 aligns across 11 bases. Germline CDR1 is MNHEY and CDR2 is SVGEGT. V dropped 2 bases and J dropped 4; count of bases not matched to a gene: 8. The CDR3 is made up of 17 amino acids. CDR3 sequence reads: CASSYDPLAGGPDTQYF. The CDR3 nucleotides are TGTGCCAGCAGTTACGACCCCTTAGCGGGAGGGCCAGATACGCAGTATTTT.

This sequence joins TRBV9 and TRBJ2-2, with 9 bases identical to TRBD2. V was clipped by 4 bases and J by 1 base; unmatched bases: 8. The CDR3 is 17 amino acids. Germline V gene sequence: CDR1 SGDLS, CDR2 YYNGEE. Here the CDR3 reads CASSSLGAGGNTGELFF. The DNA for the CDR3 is TGTGCCAGCAGCAGCCTGGGAGCGGGGGGGAACACCGGGGAGCTGTTTTTT.

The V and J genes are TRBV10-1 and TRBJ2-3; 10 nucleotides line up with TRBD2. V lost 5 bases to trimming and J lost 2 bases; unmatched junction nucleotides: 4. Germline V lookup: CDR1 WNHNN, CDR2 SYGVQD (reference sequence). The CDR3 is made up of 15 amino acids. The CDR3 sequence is CASSLAGATTDTQYF. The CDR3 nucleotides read TGCGCCAGCAGTCTAGCGGGGGCCACCACAGATACGCAGTATTTT.

CDR3 DNA: TGTGCCAGTTCCGGGGAGAACTCCTACGAGCAGTACTTC. This encodes CASSGENSYEQYF. The V and J genes are TRBV19 and TRBJ2-7, with D perhaps matching TRBD2 (5 bases). V was shortened by 8 bases and J by 0 bases, with 11 bases between the two germline ends. From germline, CDR1 is LNHDA and CDR2 SQIVND (reference sequence). The CDR3 has 13 residues.

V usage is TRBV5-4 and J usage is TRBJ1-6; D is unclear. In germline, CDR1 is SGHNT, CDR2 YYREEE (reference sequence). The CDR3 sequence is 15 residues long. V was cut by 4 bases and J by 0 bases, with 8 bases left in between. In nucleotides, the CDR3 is TGTGCCAGCAGCCAGGATAGCTCCTATAATTCACCCCTCCACTTT. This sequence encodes CASSQDSSYNSPLHF.

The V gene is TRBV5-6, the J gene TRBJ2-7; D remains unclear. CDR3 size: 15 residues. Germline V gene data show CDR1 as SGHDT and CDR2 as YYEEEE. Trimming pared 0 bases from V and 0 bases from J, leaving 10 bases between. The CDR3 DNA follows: TGTGCCAGCAGCTTGGGCGTCCGACTCTCCTACGAGCAGTACTTC. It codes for CASSLGVRLSYEQYF.

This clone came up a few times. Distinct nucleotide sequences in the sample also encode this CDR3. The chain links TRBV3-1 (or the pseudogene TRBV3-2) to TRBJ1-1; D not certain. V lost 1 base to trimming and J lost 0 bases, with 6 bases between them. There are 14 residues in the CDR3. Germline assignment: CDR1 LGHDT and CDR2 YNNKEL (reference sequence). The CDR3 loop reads CASSQGQLNTEAFF. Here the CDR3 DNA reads TGTGCCAGCAGCCAAGGGCAGTTGAACACTGAAGCTTTCTTT.

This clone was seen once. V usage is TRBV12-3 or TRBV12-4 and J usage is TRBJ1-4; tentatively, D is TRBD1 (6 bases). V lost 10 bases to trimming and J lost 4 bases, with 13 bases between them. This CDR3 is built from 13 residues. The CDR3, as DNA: TGTGCCATTCGTGCACAGGGTAATGAAAAACTGTTTTTT. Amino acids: CAIRAQGNEKLFF.